The 13 T cell receptor beta chains presented below share a single source sample, sequenced in a study of blood T cell repertoires in COVID-19. The data were produced by immunoSEQ multiplex PCR, yet TCRdb's version contains in-frame clones alone and is incomplete. Among about 24,000 clones listed, roughly 89% were seen once. Sequencing was done on a sample of peripheral blood. These TCRs come from a human donor in a cohort sampled during active COVID-19.

The chain uses TRBV5-4 and TRBJ2-7, with TRBD1 matching over 9 bases. The V segment lost 1 base and the J segment 0 bases; nucleotides outside the gene matches: 2. Germline-derived CDR1 and CDR2 are SGHNT and YYREEE (reference sequence). The CDR3 is made up of 15 amino acids. The CDR3 nucleotides are TGTGCCAGCAGCTTGATGGGACAGGGCTCCTACGAGCAGTACTTC. Translated, it gives CASSLMGQGSYEQYF.

This clone was detected only once. V usage is TRBV18 and J usage is TRBJ2-5; 7 nucleotides align to TRBD1. V lost 4 bases, J lost 5 bases, and 7 bases stayed unmatched. The CDR3 is 14 amino acids. Germline V CDR1 and CDR2: KGHSH, LQKENI. The CDR3 protein is CASSLQDRAETQYF. CDR3 nucleotides: TGTGCCAGCTCACTGCAAGACAGGGCGGAGACCCAGTACTTC.

This clone was detected only a few times. The chain recombines TRBV4-1 with TRBJ2-2; 8 nucleotides match TRBD1. The length of the CDR3 is 16 residues. The V gene end was trimmed by 2 bases and the J gene end by 6 bases; junction bases not matched to a gene: 8. Germline values: CDR1 MGHRA, CDR2 YSYEKL. The CDR3 region is CASSQLAGGASGELFF. The DNA of the CDR3 is TGCGCCAGCAGCCAACTGGCAGGGGGCGCCTCCGGGGAGCTGTTTTTT.

The chain has TRBV27 and TRBJ2-1; D ambiguous. The ends were cut back, 2 bases at V and 1 base at J, with 6 bases in the middle. CDR1 MNHEY and CDR2 SMNVEV come from the germline V gene (reference sequence). The CDR3 runs 14 residues. The DNA for the CDR3 is TGTGCCAGCAGTTTAGGCGGATCCTACAATGAGCAGTTCTTC. This gives the protein CASSLGGSYNEQFF.

The genes are TRBV5-4 and TRBJ2-1, with TRBD2 as a possible D gene (7 bases). The CDR3 spans 15 residues. Germline CDR1 and CDR2: SGHNT and YYREEE (reference sequence). Trimming removed 2 bases from V and 7 bases from J, with 16 bases in between. CDR3 loop: CASSFVGGGGNEQFF. Written as DNA, the CDR3 is TGTGCCAGCAGCTTCGTAGGGGGAGGGGGGAATGAGCAGTTCTTC.

This chain joins TRBV7-9 and TRBJ1-4; 8 bases are a match to TRBD1. This CDR3 is 14 amino acids long. V lost 2 bases and J lost 7; bases outside the gene matches: 3. Per the germline V gene, CDR1 is SEHNR and CDR2 is FQNEAQ (reference sequence). Written as DNA, the CDR3 is TGTGCCAGCAGCTTATCAGGGGGCAGTGAAAAACTGTTTTTT. Protein: CASSLSGGSEKLFF.

The rearrangement joins TRBV27 to TRBJ1-1, with D perhaps TRBD1 (5 bases). Per the germline V gene, CDR1 is MNHEY and CDR2 is SMNVEV (reference sequence). The CDR3 runs to 13 residues. V was cut by 6 bases and J by 0 bases, with 8 bases left in between. DNA of the CDR3: TGTGCCAGCAGGACAGAAATGAACACTGAAGCTTTCTTT. Translation: CASRTEMNTEAFF.

This clone showed up just once. V and J are TRBV11-3 and TRBJ2-7; perhaps TRBD2 as D (5 bases). The V gene's germline CDR1 is SGHNT and CDR2 YENEEA. This CDR3 contains 13 residues. V was trimmed by 3 bases and J by 0 bases, leaving 6 bases between them. The CDR3 reads CASSFGDSYEQYF. CDR3 sequence (DNA): TGTGCCAGCAGCTTCGGGGACTCCTACGAGCAGTACTTC.

The rearrangement links TRBV10-3 to TRBJ2-1; 7 nucleotides agree with TRBD1. This CDR3 region has 15 residues. Trimming at V came to 4 bases and at J to 5 bases, leaving 8 bases not matched to a gene. Germline V CDR1 and CDR2: ENHRY, SYGVKD. This CDR3 reads CAISGRQGAHNEQFF. As DNA, the CDR3 is TGTGCCATCAGTGGACGACAGGGAGCCCACAATGAGCAGTTCTTC.

In its sample, this clone was seen once. The chain is built from TRBV15 and TRBJ2-2; tentative D call: TRBD1 (5 bases). V was cut by 2 bases and J by 0 bases, with 19 bases left in between. Per the germline V gene, CDR1 is LNHNV and CDR2 is YYDKDF (reference sequence). The CDR3 length is 19 residues. CDR3 region: CATSRNKYRKPTNTGELFF. The CDR3 DNA reads as TGTGCCACCAGCAGAAATAAGTACAGGAAACCGACGAACACCGGGGAGCTGTTTTTT.

The V gene is TRBV5-5, the J gene TRBJ2-7; a possible D gene is TRBD2 (5 bases). This CDR3 region has 13 residues. The V gene lost 2 bases and the J gene lost 7 bases, with 13 bases spanning the gap. Germline values: CDR1 SGHKS, CDR2 YYEKEE (reference sequence). For the CDR3, the DNA is TGTGCCAGCAGCTTATTGTTGGAGGATGAGCAGTACTTC. Translation gives CASSLLLEDEQYF.

CDR3 coding DNA: TGTGCCAGCAGCTTGACACCCAGAGAGACCCAGTACTTC. Amino acid sequence: CASSLTPRETQYF. This chain links TRBV5-4 with TRBJ2-5, with unresolved D. This CDR3 spans 13 amino acids. Looked up from germline, CDR1 is SGHNT and CDR2 is YYREEE (reference sequence). V was shortened by 1 base and J by 4 bases, with 8 bases between the two germline ends.

The chain couples TRBV5-4 to TRBJ1-5; TRBD1 matches at 9 bases. V shed 4 bases, J shed 6 bases, and the junction held 5 bases outside the gene matches. Germline V lookup: CDR1 SGHNT, CDR2 YYREEE (reference sequence). This CDR3 spans 14 amino acids. The CDR3 loop is CASSDGTGIQPQHF. The DNA of the CDR3 is TGTGCCAGCAGCGACGGGACAGGGATTCAGCCCCAGCATTTT.